This T cell receptor (beta chain) derives from a study of blood T cell repertoires in COVID-19. Study at large: The origin of the acute and convalescent COVID-19 samples was the United States, Italy and Spain.

This CDR3 is built from 11 residues. Germline CDR1 is GTSNPN and CDR2 is SVGIG (reference sequence). Trimming pared 0 bases from V and 4 bases from J, leaving 4 bases between. A note on this clone: The sample carries other DNA sequences with the same CDR3.

As originally analysed: Nucleated cell number was recorded as an estimate derived from reference gene primer amplification. TCRdb's copy holds only in-frame clones and misses some; the assay was immunoSEQ multiplex PCR. D and trimming come from the DNA, and the V and J calls and clone size come from that table. Here the sample spans a few hundred thousand clones, around 84% being singletons. The age range of participants was about 18 to 90 years, with residence in 20 to 25 US areas. Specimen: PBMCs or T cells enriched from blood (not recorded which). This sequence joins TRBV30 and TRBJ2-7; D gene uncertain. This TCR was recovered from a young woman who had recovered from COVID-19. The CDR3 bases are TGTGCCTGGAGTGTAGCATACGAGCAGTACTTC. Residues: CAWSVAYEQYF.